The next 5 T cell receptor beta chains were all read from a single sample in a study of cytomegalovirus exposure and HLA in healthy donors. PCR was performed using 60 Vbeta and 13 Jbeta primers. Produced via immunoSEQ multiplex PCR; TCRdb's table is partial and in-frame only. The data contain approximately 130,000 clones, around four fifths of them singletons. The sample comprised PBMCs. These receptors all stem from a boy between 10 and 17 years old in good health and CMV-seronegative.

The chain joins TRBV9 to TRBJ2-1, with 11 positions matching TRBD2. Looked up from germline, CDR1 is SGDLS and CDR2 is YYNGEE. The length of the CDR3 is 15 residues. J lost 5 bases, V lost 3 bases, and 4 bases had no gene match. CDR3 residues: CASSGLAGTDNEQFF. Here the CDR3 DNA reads TGTGCCAGCAGCGGACTAGCGGGAACGGACAATGAGCAGTTCTTC.

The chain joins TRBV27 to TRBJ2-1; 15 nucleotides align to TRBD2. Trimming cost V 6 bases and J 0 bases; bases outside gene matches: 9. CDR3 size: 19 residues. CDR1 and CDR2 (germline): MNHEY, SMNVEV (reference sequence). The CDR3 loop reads CASSPGTSGRISSYNEQFF. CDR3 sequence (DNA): TGTGCCAGCAGCCCCGGGACTAGCGGGAGGATTAGCTCCTACAATGAGCAGTTCTTC.

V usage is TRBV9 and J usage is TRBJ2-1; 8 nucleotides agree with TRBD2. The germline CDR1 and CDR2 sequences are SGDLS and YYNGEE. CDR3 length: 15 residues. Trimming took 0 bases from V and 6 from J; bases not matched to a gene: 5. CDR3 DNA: TGTGCCAGCAGCGTAGACGGGAGGGCCGCCAATGAGCAGTTCTTC. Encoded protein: CASSVDGRAANEQFF.

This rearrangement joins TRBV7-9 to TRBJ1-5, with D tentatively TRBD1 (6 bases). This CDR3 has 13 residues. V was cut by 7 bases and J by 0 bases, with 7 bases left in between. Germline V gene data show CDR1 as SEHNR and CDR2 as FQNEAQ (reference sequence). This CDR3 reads CASTDSSNQPQHF. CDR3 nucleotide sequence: TGTGCCAGCACGGACAGTAGCAATCAGCCCCAGCATTTT. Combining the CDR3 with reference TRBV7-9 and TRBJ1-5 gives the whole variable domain DTGVSQNPRHKITKRGQNVTFRCDPISEHNRLYWYRQTLGQGPEFLTYFQNEAQLEKSRLLSDRFSAERPKGSFSTLEIQRTEQGDSAMYLCASTDSSNQPQHFGDGTRLSIL.

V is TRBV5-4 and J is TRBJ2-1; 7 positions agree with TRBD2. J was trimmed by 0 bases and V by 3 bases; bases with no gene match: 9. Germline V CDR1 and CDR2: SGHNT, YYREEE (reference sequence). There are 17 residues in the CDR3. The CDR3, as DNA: TGTGCCAGCAGCTCCGGCGGGAGTATTTACTCCTACAATGAGCAGTTCTTC. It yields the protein CASSSGGSIYSYNEQFF.